This T cell receptor beta chain stems from a study of a mutant IDH1 vaccine in newly diagnosed glioma. Study-level information: Before enrollment, patients got radiotherapy alone, temozolomide alone, or mostly the combination. Overall study results and limits: The authors found pseudoprogression apparently unrelated to changes in top peripheral T cell clonotypes.

Here immunoSEQ multiplex PCR was the method, and the copy in TCRdb shows in-frame clones only, minus some. Among roughly 16,000 clones listed, 70% to 80% were seen once. As concerns this clone: Antigen: not known.

CDR1 and CDR2 from the germline V gene are SQVTM and ANQGSEA. The CDR3 extends over 13 amino acids. Trimming cost V 4 bases and J 4 bases, with 12 bases left between them. Time point in this sample: baseline, week 1 (first vaccination visit). Treatment meaning: pre-vaccination baseline after standard-of-care therapy. Donors' newly diagnosed IDH1-mutant WHO grade 3 or 4 astrocytomas lacked nuclear ATRX. This sequence was found in a middle-aged man with glioma. The source was PBMCs, collected from a glioma patient treated with radiotherapy, temozolomide or both. V is TRBV29-1 and J is TRBJ2-3, with unresolved D. As DNA, the CDR3 is TGCAGCGTTGTGGATTCGGCGGCAGATACGCAGTATTTT. Translating it yields CSVVDSAADTQYF.